Presented here are 17 T cell receptor beta chains from one specimen sequenced in a study of blood T cells in healthy people across ages. For the second PCR, which ran for 7 to 11 cycles, a sample-barcoded 5' primer and a J-beta primer mix were used. TCRdb ran MiXCR on the 5' RACE reads and lists one entry per CDR3 protein. The top ten clones hold more than 2% of a sample with about 2 million distinct CDR3 sequences, about 49% of them seen once. Sequenced input: blood. The receptors were gathered from a woman aged 40-49 years in good health.

J is TRBJ2-5 and V is TRBV9; 8 bases match TRBD1. J gave up 5 bases and V 6 bases, and 6 bases lay outside the gene matches. The germline V gene encodes CDR1 SGDLS and CDR2 YYNGEE. This CDR3 has 13 residues. Written as DNA, the CDR3 is TGTGCCAGCACCAGGGGGCTAGCCGAGACCCAGTACTTC. It yields the protein CASTRGLAETQYF. The full variable domain, rest sourced from reference TRBV9 and TRBJ2-5, is DSGVTQTPKHLITATGQRVTLRCSPRSGDLSVYWYQQSLDQGLQFLIQYYNGEERAKGNILERFSAQQFPDLHSELNLSSLELGDSALYFCASTRGLAETQYFGPGTRLLVL.

The chain has TRBV7-2 and TRBJ2-1; either TRBD1 or TRBD2 may fit D (6 bases each). This CDR3 has 15 amino acids. V lost 5 bases and J lost 7, with 18 bases in between. CDR1 SGHTA and CDR2 FQGNSA come from the germline V gene. The CDR3 protein is CASSPPTGALNEQFF. CDR3 in DNA: TGTGCCAGCAGCCCCCCCACGGGGGCCCTAAATGAGCAGTTCTTC.

The sample holds a few counts of this clonotype. The chain has TRBV2 and TRBJ1-2; TRBD1 aligns across 9 bases. CDR1 SNHLY and CDR2 FYNNEI come from the germline V gene. The CDR3 is 12 amino acids. V lost 5 bases, J lost 12 bases, and 7 bases stayed unmatched. DNA of the CDR3: TGTGCCAGCAGTACCCCGGGACAGGGCCACACCTTC. It encodes CASSTPGQGHTF.

This clonotype came up a few times. The gene calls are TRBV29-1 and TRBJ2-1; TRBD2 matches at 7 bases. Germline lookup yields CDR1 SQVTM and CDR2 ANQGSEA. Losses at the gene ends were 6 bases for V and 5 bases for J; bases not matched to a gene: 4. The CDR3 loop spans 12 amino acids. The CDR3 sequence: CSVAGVNNEQFF. The CDR3 DNA follows: TGCAGCGTGGCGGGGGTAAACAATGAGCAGTTCTTC.

This clonotype was detected only a few times. The chain has TRBV7-2 and TRBJ2-4, with TRBD2 matching over 12 bases. The closer fit of TRBJ2-7 to the DNA end suggests the J call may be wrong. The CDR3 length is 15 residues. The germline gives CDR1 SGHTA, CDR2 FQGNSA. CDR3 coding DNA: TGTGCCAGCAGCTATCGACTAGCGGGGGAGAACGAGCAGTACTTC. Protein: CASSYRLAGENEQYF.

This chain links TRBV6-5 with TRBJ2-1; perhaps TRBD2 as D (6 bases). The CDR3 sequence is 16 residues long. Germline V lookup: CDR1 MNHEY, CDR2 SVGAGI. The V end lost 6 bases, the J end lost 1 base, and 16 bases lay between the germline ends. The CDR3 nucleotides read TGTGCCAGCAGAAATTTCCCGGGGGAATCCTACAATGAGCAGTTCTTC. Protein sequence: CASRNFPGESYNEQFF.

This clonotype occurred once. The chain is built from TRBV9 and TRBJ2-1; 7 positions agree with TRBD1. The end of the DNA is better explained by TRBJ2-7, so the J call may be wrong. The CDR3 extends over 15 amino acids. In germline, CDR1 is SGDLS, CDR2 YYNGEE. This CDR3 is CASSPQDRSYNEQYF. The CDR3 DNA reads TGTGCCAGCAGCCCACAGGACAGGTCCTACAATGAGCAGTACTTC.

The chain uses TRBV5-1 and TRBJ2-7; 7 bases line up with TRBD1. Per germline, CDR1 SGHRS and CDR2 YFSETQ. The trim removed 5 bases at V and 5 bases at J, leaving 7 bases unmatched. This CDR3 spans 13 amino acids. CDR3 bases: TGCGCCAGCAGATCGCAGGGGGAACACGAGCAGTACTTC. It translates to CASRSQGEHEQYF.

The DNA for the CDR3 is TGTGCCAGAAACCAGACTAGCGGGGGGGCGGGTGAGACCCAGTACTTC. Translated, it gives CARNQTSGGAGETQYF. The chain couples TRBV27 to TRBJ2-5, with 14 bases fitting TRBD2. The germline gives CDR1 MNHEY, CDR2 SMNVEV (reference sequence). V shed 9 bases, J shed 5 bases, and the junction held 11 bases outside the gene matches. The CDR3 runs to 16 residues.

The chain uses TRBV7-2 and TRBJ2-1; no clear D gene. CDR3 length: 14 residues. The V end lost 1 base, the J end lost 5 bases, and 9 bases lay between the germline ends. Per the germline V gene, CDR1 is SGHTA and CDR2 is FQGNSA. The CDR3 spells CASSLGLSHNEQFF. For the CDR3, the DNA is TGTGCCAGCAGCTTAGGACTGTCCCACAATGAGCAGTTCTTC.

The chain is built from TRBV24-1 and TRBJ2-1; the D is unclear. CDR3 length: 15 amino acids. Germline V gene sequence: CDR1 KGHDR, CDR2 SFDVKD. The germline V and J ends were trimmed by 4 bases and 0 bases, with 9 bases remaining between them. The CDR3 protein is CATSEGPSSYNEQFF. The CDR3 bases are TGTGCCACCAGTGAAGGCCCGAGCTCCTACAATGAGCAGTTCTTC.

The sample holds a few counts of this clonotype. V usage is TRBV5-1 and J usage is TRBJ2-5; a possible D gene is TRBD1 (6 bases). The germline CDR1 and CDR2 sequences are SGHRS and YFSETQ. This CDR3 has 15 amino acids. V lost 0 bases to trimming and J lost 0 bases, with 9 bases between them. The chain's CDR3 is CASSLGDRNQETQYF. The CDR3 DNA reads TGCGCCAGCAGCTTGGGCGACAGGAACCAAGAGACCCAGTACTTC.

The V call is TRBV5-1, the J call TRBJ1-1, with D possibly TRBD1 on 5 matching bases. This CDR3 is built from 15 residues. The germline gives CDR1 SGHRS, CDR2 YFSETQ. The V and J ends lost 4 bases and 3 bases respectively, with 16 bases between them. DNA of the CDR3: TGCGCCAGCAGCATGGGAACTCCGGGGGACACTGAAGCTTTCTTT. This gives the protein CASSMGTPGDTEAFF.

In its sample, this clonotype was seen once. The chain recombines TRBV12-3 or TRBV12-4 with TRBJ2-7; 7 positions match TRBD1. Trimming took 2 bases from V and 2 from J; bases not matched to a gene: 6. This CDR3 contains 15 residues. CDR3 region: CASSLMERGPYEQYF. The CDR3 DNA follows: TGTGCCAGCAGTTTAATGGAGAGGGGGCCCTACGAGCAGTACTTC.

This clonotype has a handful of counts. The chain uses TRBV5-1 and TRBJ2-1, with 13 nucleotides matching TRBD2. CDR3 length equals 17 residues. Germline V gene lookup returns CDR1 SGHRS and CDR2 YFSETQ. With 4 bases clipped from V and 7 bases from J, the junction kept 11 bases outside the gene matches. The CDR3 DNA reads TGCGCCAGCAGCCACCCTATACTAGCGGGGGGGCTTAATGAGCAGTTCTTC. Protein product: CASSHPILAGGLNEQFF.

The DNA for the CDR3 is TGTGCCAGCAGCCAAGGGCGGGTCCCTCACAATGAGCAGTACTTC. Its protein product is CASSQGRVPHNEQYF. The chain couples TRBV14 to TRBJ2-5; D might be TRBD2 (5 bases). V gave up 1 base and J gave up 11 bases, with 20 bases separating them. The germline V gene encodes CDR1 SGHDN and CDR2 FVKESK. The CDR3 totals 15 residues.

The chain is built from TRBV12-3 or TRBV12-4 and TRBJ2-1; 7 bases are shared with TRBD1. J gave up 7 bases and V 5 bases, and 8 bases lay outside the gene matches. CDR3 length: 14 residues. In nucleotides, the CDR3 is TGTGCCAGCAGTGACAGGGAGACGAGGAATGAGCAGTTCTTC. Amino acids: CASSDRETRNEQFF.